These 10 T cell receptor beta chains came from one sample sequenced in a study of T cells in Graves' hyperthyroidism and ophthalmopathy. From RNA transcripts, TCR beta CDR3 regions were amplified. HTBI primers were employed in a first-round RT-PCR of the TCR CDR3. TCRdb independently ran MiXCR on the multiplex PCR reads; one entry per CDR3 protein. The data hold hundreds of thousands of distinct CDR3 sequences, with 35% to 55% observed a single time. Sequencing input: peripheral blood or thyroid tissue (not recorded which). These receptors were obtained from a woman younger than 30 with Graves' hyperthyroidism.

The sample holds many counts of this clonotype. The V and J genes are TRBV2 and TRBJ1-2; 10 nucleotides agree with TRBD1. Germline lookup yields CDR1 SNHLY and CDR2 FYNNEI. This CDR3 is built from 15 residues. V was pared by 5 bases and J by 2 bases, with 5 bases of the junction left unmatched. The CDR3 DNA follows: TGTGCCAGCAGTTGGGACAGGGGCGAGAACTATGGCTACACCTTC. Its translation is CASSWDRGENYGYTF.

As regards this clonotype: A much more abundant neighbour one base away suggests this may be a read error. J is TRBJ2-5 and V is TRBV7-9, with TRBD1 identical over 8 bases. The CDR3 runs 15 residues. Germline V lookup: CDR1 SEHNR, CDR2 FQNEAQ (reference sequence). Written as DNA, the CDR3 is TGTGCCGGCAGCTCCCGACAGGGGTTGGGAGAGACCCAGTACTTC. Encoded protein: CAGSSRQGLGETQYF.

This clonotype was recorded many times. The V and J genes are TRBV2 and TRBJ2-5, with D possibly matching TRBD2 (6 bases). V lost 5 bases to trimming and J lost 5 bases, with 15 bases between them. This CDR3 has 14 residues. Germline V CDR1 and CDR2: SNHLY, FYNNEI. In nucleotides, the CDR3 is TGTGCCAGCAGTTACCGGGACTCGTCGGAGACCCAGTACTTC. Translation gives CASSYRDSSETQYF.

This clonotype was counted a few times. Compared with germline, one end of the junction differs, possibly owing to a read error. The genes are TRBV10-3 and TRBJ1-3; TRBD1 is a possible D gene (6 bases). The germline CDR1 and CDR2 sequences are ENHRY and SYGVKD. The CDR3 has 15 amino acids. The CDR3 DNA sequence: TGTGCCAGCAGTCCCTTCACAGGGAGTGGAAACACCATATATTTT. Translating it yields CASSPFTGSGNTIYF.

This clonotype was recorded a few times. The chain links TRBV7-9 to TRBJ2-7; D is possibly TRBD2 (6 bases). V lost 5 bases, J lost 4 bases, and 18 bases lay in between. The CDR3 spans 15 residues. Germline CDR1 is SEHNR and CDR2 is FQNEAQ (reference sequence). CDR3 protein: CASSTYGTGLYEQYF. The CDR3, as DNA: TGTGCCAGCAGCACATACGGGACTGGACTGTACGAGCAGTACTTC.

This clonotype occurred a few times. This chain joins TRBV5-4 and TRBJ1-5, with D unclear. This CDR3 spans 13 amino acids. Germline V gene sequence: CDR1 SGHNT, CDR2 YYREEE (reference sequence). The V end was cut by 4 bases, the J end by 1 base, with 6 bases between. This CDR3 is CASSQESNQPQHF. The CDR3 DNA is TGTGCCAGCAGCCAAGAAAGCAATCAGCCCCAGCATTTT.

The chain has TRBV29-1 and TRBJ1-2; TRBD1 matches at 10 bases. The ends lost 3 bases at V and 3 bases at J; junction bases unmatched: 7. Germline CDR1 is SQVTM and CDR2 is ANQGSEA. This CDR3 has 15 residues. The CDR3 protein is CSVDLRQGADYGYTF. CDR3 nucleotide sequence: TGCAGCGTTGACCTAAGACAGGGGGCTGACTATGGCTACACCTTC.

This clonotype was observed many times. J is TRBJ1-2 and V is TRBV25-1; 8 nucleotides align to TRBD1. V was pared by 8 bases and J by 4 bases, with 3 bases of the junction left unmatched. There are 12 residues in the CDR3. CDR1 and CDR2 from the germline V gene are MGHDK and SYGVNS. The CDR3 region is CASWTGIYGYTF. In DNA, the CDR3 is TGTGCCAGCTGGACAGGGATCTATGGCTACACCTTC.

This chain uses TRBV7-2 with TRBJ1-6; D call uncertain. The CDR3 extends over 17 amino acids. Germline CDR1 and CDR2: SGHTA and FQGNSA. Trimming took 5 bases from V and 0 from J, leaving 14 bases between them. In nucleotides, the CDR3 is TGTGCCAGCAGCGGACCGACTAGAAGCTCCTATAATTCACCCCTCCACTTT. It specifies CASSGPTRSSYNSPLHF.

Concerning this clonotype itself: A much larger clone differs from this one at a single base, so this may be a read error. V and J are TRBV19 and TRBJ1-1; possibly TRBD1 for D (6 bases). Per the germline V gene, CDR1 is LNHDA and CDR2 is SQIVND (reference sequence). This CDR3 has 13 residues. The DNA for the CDR3 is TGTACCAGTAGTATAGACATCAGGGGCGAAGCTTTCTTT. The encoded protein is CTSSIDIRGEAFF.